Detailed here is one T cell receptor beta chain. The sample originates from a study of control samples from healthy donors and cancer patients. This table comes from immunoSEQ multiplex PCR, and its TCRdb copy is limited to in-frame clones, with some not included. The table records about 100,000 clones, just under 85% of them present only once. Trimming shortened V by 1 base and J by 6 bases, and 11 bases separated the two germline ends. This CDR3 region has 14 residues. From germline, CDR1 is MNHNS and CDR2 SASEGT. The chain combines TRBV6-1 with TRBJ2-3; unclear D gene. The source of this sequence is a man aged 25 to 40 in good health. The sample consisted of blood. Here the CDR3 DNA reads TGTGCCAGCAGTGAAGATGGGGTCGGGGATACGCAGTATTTT. The encoded protein is CASSEDGVGDTQYF.